This paragraph reports one T cell receptor (beta chain). Its antigen is currently unknown. This record comes from a study of T cell repertoires in ileal Crohn's disease. Broader study findings: Every patient over 26.8% clonality showed endoscopic recurrence.

Measured with immunoSEQ multiplex PCR; TCRdb has only the in-frame clones, and not every one. Here the sample spans about 1,400 clones, around 84% being singletons. With 3 bases removed from V and 7 bases from J, the gap between germline ends came to 15 bases. Germline CDR1 and CDR2: ENHRY and SYGVKD. The CDR3 totals 14 residues. The rearrangement uses TRBV10-3 and TRBJ1-2; D perhaps matches TRBD1 (5 bases). This clonotype was sampled from an adult with Crohn's disease. Sequencing used ileal tissue. CDR3 residues: CAISDGGASPGYTF. The CDR3, as DNA: TGTGCCATCAGTGATGGAGGGGCCTCCCCTGGCTACACCTTC.